The 4 T cell receptor beta chains below come from one sample, sequenced in a study of response to subunit inactivated influenza vaccine. Each CDR3 protein is one row after TCRdb ran MiXCR on the RT-PCR reads. This sample carries 710,000 or so distinct CDR3 sequences, approximately 14% of them seen once, and the ten largest clones take 11%. Sequencing used PBMCs from blood, obtained roughly 12 days after vaccination. Source of these receptors: a man aged 50 to 60 who received an inactivated influenza vaccine.

J is TRBJ2-3 and V is TRBV4-1; the match to TRBD2 covers 12 bases. Trimming took 3 bases from V and 0 from J; bases not matched to a gene: 4. Germline V gene sequence: CDR1 MGHRA, CDR2 YSYEKL. The CDR3 contains 17 residues. The CDR3 sequence is CASSQRLAGVSTDTQYF. The CDR3 coding sequence is TGCGCCAGCAGCCAGCGACTAGCGGGGGTCAGCACAGATACGCAGTATTTT.

The chain carries TRBV29-1 and TRBJ2-7; 8 positions match TRBD2. V dropped 6 bases and J dropped 7; count of bases not matched to a gene: 14. This CDR3 is 14 amino acids long. Per the germline V gene, CDR1 is SQVTM and CDR2 is ANQGSEA. CDR3: CSVSRASGPGEQYF. CDR3 nucleotides: TGCAGCGTCTCCAGGGCTAGCGGGCCGGGGGAGCAGTACTTC.

CDR3 DNA sequence: TGTGCCAGCTCACCCACGGGGGGGGCTCAAGATACGCAGTATTTT. Its translation: CASSPTGGAQDTQYF. This sequence joins TRBV18 and TRBJ2-3, with 8 bases lining up with TRBD2. J was trimmed by 5 bases and V by 3 bases; bases with no gene match: 7. The length of the CDR3 is 15 residues. Germline V gives CDR1 KGHSH, CDR2 LQKENI.

The sample holds many counts of this clonotype. This rearrangement joins TRBV20-1 to TRBJ2-5, with D possibly being TRBD2 (6 bases). V shed 2 bases and J shed 5 bases, with 18 bases lying between them. Germline CDR1 is DFQATT and CDR2 is SNEGSKA (reference sequence). This CDR3 has 15 residues. This CDR3 is CSARRWTISLETQYF. The CDR3 nucleotides read TGCAGTGCTAGACGATGGACTATCTCTCTGGAGACCCAGTACTTC.